This T cell receptor beta chain was identified in a study of cytomegalovirus exposure and HLA in healthy donors. The J segment lost 4 bases and the V segment lost 1 base, leaving 1 base of the junction unmatched. The CDR3 runs to 14 residues. Germline-derived CDR1 and CDR2 are SNHLY and FYNNEI. With 60 Vbeta and 13 Jbeta primers, the PCR was carried out. The table came from immunoSEQ multiplex PCR; TCRdb's copy has only in-frame clones and leaves some out. The sample shows some 200,000 clones, over 75% of them seen only once. The TCR comes from a woman younger than 45 in good health and CMV-seronegative. The material sequenced was PBMCs. V usage is TRBV2 and J usage is TRBJ2-3, with 8 bases fitting TRBD2. The CDR3 sequence is CASSEGTSSDTQYF. The DNA for the CDR3 is TGTGCCAGCAGTGAAGGGACTAGCTCAGATACGCAGTATTTT.